This T cell receptor beta chain was sequenced in a study of blood T cell repertoires in COVID-19. Per germline, CDR1 SGHRS and CDR2 YFSETQ. V lost 1 base and J lost 4, with 14 bases in between. This CDR3 spans 15 amino acids. The method was immunoSEQ multiplex PCR; TCRdb's version includes in-frame clones alone and lacks a portion of them. The profile shows approximately 250,000 clones, about nine tenths of them singletons. The origin of this receptor is a woman aged 40 to 50 with acute COVID-19. The sample was PBMCs or T cells enriched from blood (not recorded which). The chain uses TRBV5-1 and TRBJ1-1, with D uncertain. The CDR3 loop is CASSLQDFAGTEAFF. DNA of the CDR3: TGCGCCAGCAGCTTGCAGGACTTTGCGGGCACTGAAGCTTTCTTT.